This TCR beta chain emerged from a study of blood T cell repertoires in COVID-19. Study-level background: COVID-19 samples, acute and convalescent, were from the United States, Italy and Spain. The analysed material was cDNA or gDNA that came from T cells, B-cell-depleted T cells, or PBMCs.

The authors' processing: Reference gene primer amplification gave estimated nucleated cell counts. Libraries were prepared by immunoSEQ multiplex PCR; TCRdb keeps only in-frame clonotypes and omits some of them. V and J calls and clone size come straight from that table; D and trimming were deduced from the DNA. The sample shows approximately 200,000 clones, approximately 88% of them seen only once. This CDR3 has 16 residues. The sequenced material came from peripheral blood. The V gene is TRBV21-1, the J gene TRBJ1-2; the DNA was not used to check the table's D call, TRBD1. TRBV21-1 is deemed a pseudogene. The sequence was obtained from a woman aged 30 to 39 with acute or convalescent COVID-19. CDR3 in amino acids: CASSKGRGQGACGYTF. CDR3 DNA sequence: TGTGCCAGCAGCAAAGGAAGGGGACAGGGGGCTTGTGGCTACACCTTC.